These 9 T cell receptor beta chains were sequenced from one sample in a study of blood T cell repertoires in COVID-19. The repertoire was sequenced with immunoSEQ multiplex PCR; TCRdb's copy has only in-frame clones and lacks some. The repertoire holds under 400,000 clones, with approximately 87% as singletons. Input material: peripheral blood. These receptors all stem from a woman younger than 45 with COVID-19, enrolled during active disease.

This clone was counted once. CDR3 DNA: TGTGCCAGCGCCCGGGAGAGGGATCAGCCCCAGCATTTT. As protein: CASARERDQPQHF. The rearrangement joins TRBV6-5 to TRBJ1-5; D not resolved. The V gene lost 8 bases and the J gene lost 5 bases, with 13 bases spanning the gap. This CDR3 is 13 amino acids long. Germline V gene data show CDR1 as MNHEY and CDR2 as SVGAGI.

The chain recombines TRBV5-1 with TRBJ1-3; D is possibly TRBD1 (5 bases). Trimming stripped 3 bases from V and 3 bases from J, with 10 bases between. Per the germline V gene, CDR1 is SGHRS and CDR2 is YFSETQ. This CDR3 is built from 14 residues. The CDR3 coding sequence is TGCGCCAGCAGCTCCAGGGTAGATGGAAACACCATATATTTT. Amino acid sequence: CASSSRVDGNTIYF. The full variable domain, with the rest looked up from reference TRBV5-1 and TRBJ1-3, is KAGVTQTPRYLIKTRGQQVTLSCSPISGHRSVSWYQQTPGQGLQFLFEYFSETQRNKGNFPGRFSGRQFSNSRSEMNVSTLELGDSALYLCASSSRVDGNTIYFGEGSWLTVV.

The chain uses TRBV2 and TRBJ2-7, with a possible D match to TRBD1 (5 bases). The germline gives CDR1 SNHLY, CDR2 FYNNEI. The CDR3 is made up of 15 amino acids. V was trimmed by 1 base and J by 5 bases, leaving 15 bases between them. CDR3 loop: CASSEEATGSNEQYF. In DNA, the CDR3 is TGTGCCAGCAGTGAAGAAGCAACAGGATCAAACGAGCAGTACTTC.

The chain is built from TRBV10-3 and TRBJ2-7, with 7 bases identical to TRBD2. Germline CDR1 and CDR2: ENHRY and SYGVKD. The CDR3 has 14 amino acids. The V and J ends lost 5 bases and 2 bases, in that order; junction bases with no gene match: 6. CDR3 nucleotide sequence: TGTGCCATCAGTTCCAGGGAGGGGACCTACGAGCAGTACTTC. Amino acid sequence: CAISSREGTYEQYF.

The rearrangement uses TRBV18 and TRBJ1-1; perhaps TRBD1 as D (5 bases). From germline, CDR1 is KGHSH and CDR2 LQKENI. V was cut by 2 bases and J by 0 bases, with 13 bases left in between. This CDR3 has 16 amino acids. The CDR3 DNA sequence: TGTGCCAGCTCACCAAGACAGTTTCTCATGAACACTGAAGCTTTCTTT. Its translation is CASSPRQFLMNTEAFF.

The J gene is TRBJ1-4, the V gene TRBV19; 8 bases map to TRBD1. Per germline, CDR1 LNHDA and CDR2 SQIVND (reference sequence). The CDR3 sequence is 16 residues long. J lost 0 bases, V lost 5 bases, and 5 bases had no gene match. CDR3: CASSADRESTNEKLFF. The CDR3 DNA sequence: TGTGCCAGTAGTGCGGACAGGGAATCAACTAATGAAAAACTGTTTTTT.

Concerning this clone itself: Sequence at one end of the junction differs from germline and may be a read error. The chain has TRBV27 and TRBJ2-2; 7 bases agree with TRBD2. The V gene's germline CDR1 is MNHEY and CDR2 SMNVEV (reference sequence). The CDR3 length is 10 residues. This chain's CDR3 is CARNLLGRVF. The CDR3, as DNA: TGTGCCAGGAATCTTCTGGGGAGGGTTTTT.

This CDR3 reads CASSQDVTGLGYNEQFF. The CDR3 nucleotides read TGCGCCAGCAGCCAAGATGTGACAGGGTTGGGCTACAATGAGCAGTTCTTC. The V call is TRBV4-3, the J call TRBJ2-1; TRBD1 matches at 7 bases. This CDR3 is 17 amino acids long. J was trimmed by 3 bases and V by 0 bases; bases with no gene match: 8. Germline CDR1 LGHNA, CDR2 YSLEER.

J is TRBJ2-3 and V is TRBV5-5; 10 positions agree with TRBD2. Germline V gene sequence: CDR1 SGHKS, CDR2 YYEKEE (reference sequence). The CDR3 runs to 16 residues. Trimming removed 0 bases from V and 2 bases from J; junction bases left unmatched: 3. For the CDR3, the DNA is TGTGCCAGCAGCTTGGGGCTAGCGGGGGCCACAGATACGCAGTATTTT. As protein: CASSLGLAGATDTQYF.